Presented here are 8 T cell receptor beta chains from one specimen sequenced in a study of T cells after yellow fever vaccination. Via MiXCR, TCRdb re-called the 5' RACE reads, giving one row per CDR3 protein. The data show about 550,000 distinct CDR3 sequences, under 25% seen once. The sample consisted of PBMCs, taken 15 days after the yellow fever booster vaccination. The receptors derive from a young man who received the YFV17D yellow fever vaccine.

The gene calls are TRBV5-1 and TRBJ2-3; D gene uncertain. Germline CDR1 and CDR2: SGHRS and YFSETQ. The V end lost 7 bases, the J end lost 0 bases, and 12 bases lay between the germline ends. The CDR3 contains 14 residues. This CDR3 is CASCLSHSTDTQYF. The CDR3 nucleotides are TGCGCCAGCTGCCTTAGCCATAGCACAGATACGCAGTATTTT.

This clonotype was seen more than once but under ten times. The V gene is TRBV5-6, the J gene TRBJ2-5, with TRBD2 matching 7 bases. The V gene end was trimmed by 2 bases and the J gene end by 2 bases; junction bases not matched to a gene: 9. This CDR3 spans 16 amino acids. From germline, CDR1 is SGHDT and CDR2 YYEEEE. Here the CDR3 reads CASSFWIGTNQETQYF. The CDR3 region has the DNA TGTGCCAGCAGCTTCTGGATCGGGACTAATCAAGAGACCCAGTACTTC.

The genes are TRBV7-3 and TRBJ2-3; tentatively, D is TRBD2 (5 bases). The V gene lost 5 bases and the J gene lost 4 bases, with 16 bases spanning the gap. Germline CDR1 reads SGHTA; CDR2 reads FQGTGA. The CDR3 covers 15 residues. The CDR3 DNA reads TGTGCCAGCAGCCCCCAGGATGCGGGCGCAGATACGCAGTATTTT. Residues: CASSPQDAGADTQYF.

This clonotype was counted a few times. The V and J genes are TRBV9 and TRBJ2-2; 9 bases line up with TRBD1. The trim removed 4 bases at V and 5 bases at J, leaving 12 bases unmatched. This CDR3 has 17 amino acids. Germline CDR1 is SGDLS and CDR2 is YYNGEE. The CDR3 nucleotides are TGTGCCAGCAGCCCCTCCCCCGGGACAGGGCGTACCGGGGAGCTGTTTTTT. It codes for CASSPSPGTGRTGELFF.

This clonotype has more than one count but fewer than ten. The CDR3 loop is CSARRSGYEQYF. CDR3 bases: TGCAGTGCTAGGAGATCTGGGTACGAGCAGTACTTC. The rearrangement links TRBV20-1 to TRBJ2-7; D not resolved. This CDR3 is built from 12 residues. Germline V gene lookup returns CDR1 DFQATT and CDR2 SNEGSKA (reference sequence). V lost 3 bases, J lost 4 bases, and 10 bases lay in between.

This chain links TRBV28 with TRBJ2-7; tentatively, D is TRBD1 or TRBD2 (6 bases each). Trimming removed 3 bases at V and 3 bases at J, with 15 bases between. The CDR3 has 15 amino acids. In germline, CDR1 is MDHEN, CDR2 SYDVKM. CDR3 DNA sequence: TGTGCCAGCAGTTTTCAGGGGAGGAAGGGCTACGAGCAGTACTTC. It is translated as CASSFQGRKGYEQYF.

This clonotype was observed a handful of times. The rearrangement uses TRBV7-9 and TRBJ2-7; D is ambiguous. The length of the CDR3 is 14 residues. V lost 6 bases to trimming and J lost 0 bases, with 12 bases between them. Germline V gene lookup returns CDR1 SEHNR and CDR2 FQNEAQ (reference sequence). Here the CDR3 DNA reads TGTGCCAGCAGTGCCGGGTCTAGCTCCTACGAGCAGTACTTC. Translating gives CASSAGSSSYEQYF. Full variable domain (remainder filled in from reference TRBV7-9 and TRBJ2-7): DTGVSQNPRHKITKRGQNVTFRCDPISEHNRLYWYRQTLGQGPEFLTYFQNEAQLEKSRLLSDRFSAERPKGSFSTLEIQRTEQGDSAMYLCASSAGSSSYEQYFGPGTRLTVT.

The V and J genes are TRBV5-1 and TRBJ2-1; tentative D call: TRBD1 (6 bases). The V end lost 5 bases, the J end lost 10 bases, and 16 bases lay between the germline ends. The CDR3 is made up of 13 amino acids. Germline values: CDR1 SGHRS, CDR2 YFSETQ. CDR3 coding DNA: TGCGCCAGCAGAACATTCCCAGGGGACGAGCAGTTCTTC. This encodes CASRTFPGDEQFF.